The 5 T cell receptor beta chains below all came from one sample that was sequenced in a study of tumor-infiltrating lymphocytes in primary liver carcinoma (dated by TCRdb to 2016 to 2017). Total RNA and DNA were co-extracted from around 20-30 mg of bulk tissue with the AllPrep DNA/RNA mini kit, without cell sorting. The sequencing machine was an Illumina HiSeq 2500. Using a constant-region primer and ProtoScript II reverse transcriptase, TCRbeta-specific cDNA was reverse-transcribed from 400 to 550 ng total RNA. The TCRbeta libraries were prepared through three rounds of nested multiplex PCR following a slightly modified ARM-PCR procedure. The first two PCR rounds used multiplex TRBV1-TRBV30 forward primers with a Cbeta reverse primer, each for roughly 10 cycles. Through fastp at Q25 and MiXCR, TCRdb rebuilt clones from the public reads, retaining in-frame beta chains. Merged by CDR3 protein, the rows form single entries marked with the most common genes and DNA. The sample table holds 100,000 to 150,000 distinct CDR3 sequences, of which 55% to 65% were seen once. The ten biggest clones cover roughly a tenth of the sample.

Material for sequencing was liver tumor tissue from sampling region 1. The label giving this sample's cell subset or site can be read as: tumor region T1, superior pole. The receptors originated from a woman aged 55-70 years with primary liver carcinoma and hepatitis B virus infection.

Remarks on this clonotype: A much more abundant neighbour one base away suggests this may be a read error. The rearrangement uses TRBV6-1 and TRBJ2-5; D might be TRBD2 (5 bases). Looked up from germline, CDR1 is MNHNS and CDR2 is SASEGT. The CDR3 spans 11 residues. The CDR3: CTSTGLETQYF. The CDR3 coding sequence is TGTACCAGCACGGGGTTGGAGACCCAGTACTTC.

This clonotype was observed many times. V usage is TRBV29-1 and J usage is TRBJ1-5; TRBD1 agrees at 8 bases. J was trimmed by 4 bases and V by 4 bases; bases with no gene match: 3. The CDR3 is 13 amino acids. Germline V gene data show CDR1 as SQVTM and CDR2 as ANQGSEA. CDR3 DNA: TGCAGCGTTGGGACAGGGCTGAATCAGCCCCAGCATTTT. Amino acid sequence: CSVGTGLNQPQHF. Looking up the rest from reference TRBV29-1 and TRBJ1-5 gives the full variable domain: SAVISQKPSRDICQRGTSLTIQCQVDSQVTMMFWYRQQPGQSLTLIATANQGSEATYESGFVIDKFPISRPNLTFSTLTVSNMSPEDSSIYLCSVGTGLNQPQHFGDGTRLSIL.

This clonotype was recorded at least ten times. The CDR3: CASSFNAVGSGRAYEQYF. The CDR3 DNA follows: TGCGCCAGCAGCTTCAACGCCGTAGGGAGCGGGAGGGCCTACGAGCAGTACTTC. The genes are TRBV5-1 and TRBJ2-7; 10 nucleotides match TRBD2. Germline V gene data show CDR1 as SGHRS and CDR2 as YFSETQ. With V trimmed by 2 bases and J by 2 bases, 13 bases remained unmatched. This CDR3 has 18 residues.

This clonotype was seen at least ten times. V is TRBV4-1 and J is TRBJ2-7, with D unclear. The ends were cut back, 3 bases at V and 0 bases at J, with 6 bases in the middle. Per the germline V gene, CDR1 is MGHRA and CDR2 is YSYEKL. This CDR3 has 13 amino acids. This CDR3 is CASSHPNSYEQYF. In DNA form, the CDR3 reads TGCGCCAGCAGCCATCCTAACTCCTACGAGCAGTACTTC.

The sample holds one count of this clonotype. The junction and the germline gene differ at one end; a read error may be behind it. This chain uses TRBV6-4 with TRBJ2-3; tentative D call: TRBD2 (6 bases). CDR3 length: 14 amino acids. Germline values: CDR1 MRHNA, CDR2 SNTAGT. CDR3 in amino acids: CASSGRELSDTQCF. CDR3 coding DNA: TGTGCCAGCAGTGGACGGGAGTTGTCAGATACGCAGTGTTTT.